This T cell receptor (beta chain) originates from a study of early T cells in non-severe SARS-CoV-2 infection. Across the whole study: Chains were not paired, and sequencing was done on bulk RNA from unsorted whole blood.

CDR1 and CDR2 from the germline V gene are SGHAT and FQDESV (reference sequence). V lost 1 base to trimming and J lost 1 base, with 16 bases between them. The CDR3 is 17 amino acids. Study results and caveats: VDJdb-based annotation leaned toward anti-spike CD8 responses and missed private and CD4 specificities.

This clonotype occurred a few times. The antigen remains undetermined. Unique molecular identifiers were affixed to single, distinct cDNA molecules. One entry per CDR3 protein, called by TCRdb with MiXCR from the 5' RACE reads. The sample lists approximately 80,000 distinct CDR3 sequences; approximately 11% were seen once. The gene calls are TRBV11-1 and TRBJ2-5; tentatively, D is TRBD2 (6 bases). The input for sequencing was whole blood, taken at baseline. The sequence came from an adult who was a healthcare worker with PCR-confirmed SARS-CoV-2 infection or an uninfected control (not recorded which). This CDR3 is CASSLGARSGGQETQYF. Written as DNA, the CDR3 is TGTGCCAGCAGCTTAGGAGCTCGGTCCGGGGGCCAAGAGACCCAGTACTTC.